This T cell receptor (beta chain) was retrieved from a study of beta chain features in type 1 diabetes (dated by TCRdb to the late 2010s). About the investigation overall: Patients and healthy donors did not differ in mean age, gender distribution, total cell number or subset yield. A total of roughly 100 million sorted cells were examined across all samples, and RNA yield correlated strongly with the number of cells per subset. The study compared the TCRB repertoires of sorted circulating CD4+ T cell subsets in recently diagnosed type 1 diabetes patients with those in matched healthy donors. Regulatory and stem cell-like memory subsets were isolated from only 8 patients and about eight healthy donors, whereas naive and central memory subsets came from all 30 or so donors.

Trimming costs V 6 bases and J 0 bases, and their ends lie 11 bases apart. Counted from cysteine to phenylalanine, this CDR3 has 14 amino acids. The sequence is cut down to CDR3 DNA, 42 bases in frame from base 1. Taken from the germline V gene, the CDR1 and CDR2 loops are ENHRY and SYGVKD. The High Capacity cDNA Reverse Transcription Kit was used to reverse transcribe all of the isolated RNA, meaning that expressed TCRB transcripts were what got sequenced. Deep immunoSEQ sequencing was performed on naive, central memory and regulatory T cell samples, with an average of around 3.4 million total reads per sample. Sorted cells were lysed in RLT buffer, and RNA was extracted using DNase-treated RNeasy Micro or Mini kits according to cell number. Each cell subset was processed separately to prevent cross-contamination, with patient and healthy donor samples processed together. The immunoSEQ multiplex PCR was used to amplify TCRB sequences from cDNA, yielding 87-bp fragments that span the CDR3 region. Amplicons were sequenced on the Illumina HiSeq platform. In the paper's pipeline: Synthetic template baselines were used to correct PCR bias computationally, reads within Hamming distance 2 were collapsed, and singletons that could not be merged were discarded. Reads were aligned against IMGT to assign V, D and J genes, CDR3 length and insertions or deletions at six rearrangement sites. Clonotype counts were normalized to sorted cell number within each subset before computing true diversity and Gini coefficients with the tcR R package. The overlap coefficient, calculated on TCRB nucleotide sequences, was used to measure repertoire sharing. As a proxy for the pre-selection repertoire, out-of-frame TCRB sequences from naive cells were analyzed. Sourced from immuneACCESS, this table was stored by TCRdb with only in-frame sequences that have V and J called. A share of the clones is absent; for the studies checked, an unresolved V gene accounts for under half, and the remainder has no known explanation. D and trimming were read from the DNA, whereas the V and J calls and clone size are those reported in that table. This sample is represented by 680,000 or so clones; around 15% of them were singletons. Of the sample, approximately 0.022% falls within the top ten clones.

A single peripheral blood draw of roughly 0.11 L on average was collected from each donor into heparinised tubes. A BD FACSAria II was used to sort naive, central memory, regulatory and stem cell-like memory CD4+ T cells with a panel that included CD45RO, CCR7, CD25, CD127, CD95 and CD27. Every sorted population had a purity above 95%. Right away, PBMCs were isolated by Lymphoprep density gradient centrifugation and were stained directly, with no culture step. To minimize batch effects, samples were stained and sorted in pairs, one healthy donor with one patient per experiment. Turning to this clone: The specificity of this receptor is unknown. No clone much larger than this one lies a single base away; base qualities are absent.

Broad study findings and their caveats: Naive, central memory and regulatory TCRB repertoires appeared to be more similar among patients than among healthy donors. Because cDNA was sequenced instead of genomic DNA, activated cells with high expression could be over-represented, although the groups did not differ in activation or CD3 levels. PCR may preferentially amplify shorter templates, but because patient and control samples were amplified and corrected together, any resulting skew would affect both groups equally. Type 1 diabetes patients showed a moderate but significant shortening of TCRB CDR3 length in all four CD4+ subsets. Only small numbers of individuals were included in the HLA sub-analyses, which left unresolved whether HLA type had any influence on TCRB rearrangement. Patients with type 1 diabetes made fewer insertions and deleted more nucleotides at VDJ recombination sites, implying thymic rearrangement abnormalities.

The receptor comes from a man younger than 35 with type 1 diabetes. Sequencing was performed on naive CD4+ T cells from blood. The cell subset or site label, as the study defines it: true naive CD4+ T cells. The chain is encoded by TRBV10-3 joined to TRBJ1-1; the D gene is possibly TRBD1, with 6 bases matching. The nucleotide sequence is TGTGCCATCAGGGCGGACAGCTTGAACACTGAAGCTTTCTTT. This gives the protein CAIRADSLNTEAFF.